This T cell receptor beta chain was documented in a study of T cell responses to AZD1222 COVID-19 vaccine. As for the study in general: The analysis combined second doses at about 4 or about 12 weeks.

The germline V gene encodes CDR1 LNHNV and CDR2 YYDKDF (reference sequence). V was pared by 0 bases and J by 7 bases, with 7 bases between. This CDR3 is 14 amino acids long. Using immunoSEQ multiplex PCR, the repertoire was profiled, and TCRdb retains in-frame clones only, with some absent. The repertoire holds around 130,000 clones, around 94% seen once, with over 6.5% in the top ten. About this clone: Its antigen is not known.

Study outcomes and limitations: Two AZD1222 administrations were followed by greater Spike-specific TCR breadth and depth.

This sequence was found in an adult in good health. The sequences come from peripheral blood, collected on day 0 of AZD1222 vaccination. The genes are TRBV15 and TRBJ1-6; no reliable D call. The CDR3 nucleotides are TGTGCCACCAGCAGAGATCGGGCCAATTCACCCCTCCACTTT. Translated, it gives CATSRDRANSPLHF.